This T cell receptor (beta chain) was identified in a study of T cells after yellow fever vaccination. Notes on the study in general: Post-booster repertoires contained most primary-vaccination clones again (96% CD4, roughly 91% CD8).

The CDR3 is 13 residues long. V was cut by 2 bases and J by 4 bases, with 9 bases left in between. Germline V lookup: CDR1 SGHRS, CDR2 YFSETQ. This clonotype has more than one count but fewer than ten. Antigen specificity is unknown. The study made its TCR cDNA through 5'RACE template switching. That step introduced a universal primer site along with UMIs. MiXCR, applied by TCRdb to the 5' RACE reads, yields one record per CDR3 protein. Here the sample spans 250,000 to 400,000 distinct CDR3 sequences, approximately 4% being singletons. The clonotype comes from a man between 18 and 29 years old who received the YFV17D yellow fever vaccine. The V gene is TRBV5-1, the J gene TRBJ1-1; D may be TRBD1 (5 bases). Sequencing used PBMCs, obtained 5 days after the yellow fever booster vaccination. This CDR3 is CASSFSGTTEAFF. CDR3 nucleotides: TGCGCCAGCAGCTTCTCAGGGACCACTGAAGCTTTCTTT.